These 16 T cell receptor beta chains originate from one sample sequenced in a study of long-term antiretroviral therapy in people with HIV. The libraries were made with immunoSEQ v3.0 at survey level. Profiled with immunoSEQ multiplex PCR; TCRdb holds only in-frame clones, not every one. The data hold 48,000 or so clones, with around 84% observed a single time. The sequences come from unsorted PBMCs, collected 0.8 years after starting antiretroviral therapy. The receptors were sampled from a woman between 18 and 29 years old with HIV.

The chain is built from TRBV4-3 and TRBJ1-4; the D is unclear. The CDR3 sequence is 15 residues long. Trimming stripped 3 bases from V and 2 bases from J, with 10 bases between. Germline CDR1 is LGHNA and CDR2 is YSLEER. The CDR3 is CASSQRGLTNEKLFF. CDR3 bases: TGCGCCAGCAGCCAGAGAGGGCTGACTAATGAAAAACTGTTTTTT.

This clone has a single count. This chain connects TRBV4-3 to TRBJ2-1; D uncertain. Trimming pared 0 bases from V and 4 bases from J, leaving 13 bases between. Germline V gene sequence: CDR1 LGHNA, CDR2 YSLEER. The CDR3 extends over 16 amino acids. The CDR3 coding sequence is TGCGCCAGCAGCCAAGATTTGCGGAACTATTACAATGAGCAGTTCTTC. This codes for CASSQDLRNYYNEQFF.

This chain connects TRBV18 to TRBJ1-3; D possibly corresponds to TRBD1 (6 bases). Between the trimmed V and J ends, which lost 3 bases and 0 bases, there was a span of 9 bases. The CDR3 runs 15 residues. Germline values: CDR1 KGHSH, CDR2 LQKENI. The CDR3 loop is CASSPDRLSGNTIYF. The CDR3 region has the DNA TGTGCCAGCTCACCGGACAGACTCTCTGGAAACACCATATATTTT.

The chain recombines TRBV10-3 with TRBJ2-1; possible D gene TRBD1, 9 bases. The germline V and J ends were trimmed by 7 bases and 10 bases, with 32 bases remaining between them. Germline V gene data show CDR1 as ENHRY and CDR2 as SYGVKD. The CDR3 covers 18 residues. Written as DNA, the CDR3 is TGTGCCATCACAGCCCGGGACAGGGACGTAGCGGGAAAGGAAGAGCAGTTCTTC. Its translation: CAITARDRDVAGKEEQFF.

The genes are TRBV28 and TRBJ2-4; perhaps TRBD1 as D (6 bases). Trimming stripped 10 bases from V and 0 bases from J, with 10 bases between. There are 13 residues in the CDR3. The V gene's germline CDR1 is MDHEN and CDR2 SYDVKM. CDR3 residues: CATEQGAKNIQYF. The CDR3 nucleotides read TGTGCCACCGAACAGGGAGCCAAAAACATTCAGTACTTC.

The chain joins TRBV7-6 to TRBJ2-2; D is ambiguous. The V and J ends lost 1 base and 4 bases respectively, with 1 base between them. Germline CDR1 SGHVS, CDR2 FNYEAQ. The CDR3 loop spans 12 amino acids. CDR3 bases: TGTGCCAGCAGCTTAGTCACCGGGGAGCTGTTTTTT. Translated: CASSLVTGELFF.

The chain has TRBV9 and TRBJ2-7, with a possible D match to TRBD2 (6 bases). Germline-derived CDR1 and CDR2 are SGDLS and YYNGEE. V was shortened by 0 bases and J by 7 bases, with 14 bases between the two germline ends. This CDR3 has 14 amino acids. The CDR3 nucleotides read TGTGCCAGCAGCGTAGCCCGGGAGTCGGGGGAGCAGTACTTC. Its translation: CASSVARESGEQYF.

The CDR3 here is CASSLAPRAGETQYF. The CDR3 DNA reads as TGTGCCAGCAGCTTAGCCCCCAGGGCAGGAGAGACCCAGTACTTC. The V and J genes are TRBV7-2 and TRBJ2-5; maybe TRBD1 (5 bases). The CDR3 sequence is 15 residues long. Deletions cut 0 bases from V and 4 bases from J, with 12 bases between. The germline CDR1 and CDR2 sequences are SGHTA and FQGNSA. Full variable domain (rest looked up from reference TRBV7-2 and TRBJ2-5): GAGVSQSPSNKVTEKGKDVELRCDPISGHTALYWYRQSLGQGLEFLIYFQGNSAPDKSGLPSDRFSAERTGGSVSTLTIQRTQQEDSAVYLCASSLAPRAGETQYFGPGTRLLVL.

The DNA of the CDR3 is TGTGCCAGCAGTCTCCTCTCAGGGGGCGAAGGGGACGAGCAGTACTTC. It encodes CASSLLSGGEGDEQYF. The chain is built from TRBV6-6 and TRBJ2-7, with 8 bases identical to TRBD1. J gave up 5 bases and V 5 bases, and 14 bases lay outside the gene matches. From germline, CDR1 is MNHNY and CDR2 SVGAGI (reference sequence). The CDR3 loop spans 16 amino acids.

The chain joins TRBV11-2 to TRBJ2-6; 9 nucleotides agree with TRBD1. The CDR3 covers 16 residues. Per the germline V gene, CDR1 is SGHAT and CDR2 is FQNNGV. The V gene end was trimmed by 5 bases and the J gene end by 4 bases; junction bases not matched to a gene: 6. CDR3 region: CASSPGTGWGANVLTF. The CDR3 coding sequence is TGTGCCAGCAGCCCAGGGACAGGGTGGGGGGCCAACGTCCTGACTTTC.

This clone was counted once. V gene TRBV7-3 combines with J gene TRBJ2-5, with 8 bases lining up with TRBD2. The CDR3 has 15 residues. J was trimmed by 1 base and V by 3 bases; bases with no gene match: 4. Germline V gene sequence: CDR1 SGHTA, CDR2 FQGTGA. CDR3 sequence reads: CASSFSGNGQETQYF. For the CDR3, the DNA is TGTGCCAGCAGCTTTAGCGGGAATGGCCAAGAGACCCAGTACTTC.

V gene TRBV29-1 combines with J gene TRBJ1-2; no clear D. Trimming left V 1 base short and J 4 bases short, with 10 bases between. Germline assignment: CDR1 SQVTM and CDR2 ANQGSEA. The CDR3 spans 13 residues. In DNA form, the CDR3 reads TGCAGCGTTGAAGGAAGTGGAGTCTATGGCTACACCTTC. As protein: CSVEGSGVYGYTF.

This clone came up a few times. V gene TRBV15 combines with J gene TRBJ2-7, with D perhaps matching TRBD1 (6 bases). The CDR3 is 14 residues long. CDR1 and CDR2 (germline): LNHNV, YYDKDF (reference sequence). The V end lost 3 bases, the J end lost 1 base, and 10 bases lay between the germline ends. The CDR3, as DNA: TGTGCCACCAGCAGGGACAGCAATTCCTACGAGCAGTACTTC. It codes for CATSRDSNSYEQYF.

This chain links TRBV25-1 with TRBJ2-7, with 10 bases lining up with TRBD1. Per the germline V gene, CDR1 is MGHDK and CDR2 is SYGVNS. V shed 2 bases, J shed 2 bases, and the junction held 6 bases outside the gene matches. This CDR3 spans 16 amino acids. The CDR3 reads CASSEDRGRRAYEQYF. The CDR3 DNA sequence: TGTGCCAGCAGTGAAGACAGGGGGCGCCGGGCCTACGAGCAGTACTTC.

The V gene is TRBV4-3, the J gene TRBJ1-5; D is ambiguous. The CDR3 sequence is 14 residues long. CDR1 is LGHNA, CDR2 YSLEER, per germline. V gave up 1 base and J gave up 4 bases, with 8 bases separating them. In DNA, the CDR3 is TGCGCCAGCAGCCAAGGGAGGATTAATCAGCCCCAGCATTTT. Translation: CASSQGRINQPQHF.

This clone was recorded only once. The CDR3 DNA is TGTGCCAGCAGCTTAGAAAATAGTCAGACTAGCGGGAAAAAGACCCAGTACTTC. It is translated as CASSLENSQTSGKKTQYF. The V gene is TRBV7-2, the J gene TRBJ2-5; TRBD2 agrees at 11 bases. The CDR3 is 18 residues long. The trim removed 1 base at V and 6 bases at J, leaving 13 bases unmatched. CDR1 and CDR2 from the germline V gene are SGHTA and FQGNSA. Full variable domain (missing parts from reference TRBV7-2 and TRBJ2-5): GAGVSQSPSNKVTEKGKDVELRCDPISGHTALYWYRQSLGQGLEFLIYFQGNSAPDKSGLPSDRFSAERTGGSVSTLTIQRTQQEDSAVYLCASSLENSQTSGKKTQYFGPGTRLLVL.